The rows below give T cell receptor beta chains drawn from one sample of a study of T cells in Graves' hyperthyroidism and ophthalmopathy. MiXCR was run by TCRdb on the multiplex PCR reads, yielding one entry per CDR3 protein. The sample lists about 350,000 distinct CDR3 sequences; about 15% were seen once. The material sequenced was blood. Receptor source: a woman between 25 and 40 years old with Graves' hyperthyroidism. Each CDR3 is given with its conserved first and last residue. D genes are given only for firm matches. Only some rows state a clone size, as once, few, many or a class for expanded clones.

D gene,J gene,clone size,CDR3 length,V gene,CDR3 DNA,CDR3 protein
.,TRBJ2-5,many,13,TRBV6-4,TGTGCCAGCGACCACTCCCCGCAAGAGACCCAGTACTTC,CASDHSPQETQYF
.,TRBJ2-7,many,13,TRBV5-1,TGCGCCAGCAGCCAAGACGTGTTCTACGAGCAGTACTTC,CASSQDVFYEQYF
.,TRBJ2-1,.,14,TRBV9,TGTGCCAGCAGCCCCTCTTCACGTTACAATGAGCAGTTCTTC,CASSPSSRYNEQFF
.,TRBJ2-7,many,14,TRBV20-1,TGCAGTGCTAGAGAACCCGGGACCCACTACGAGCAGTACTTC,CSAREPGTHYEQYF
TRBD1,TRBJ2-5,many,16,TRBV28,TGTGCCAGCAGTTCCACGACAGGGTGGCGGCGAGAGACCCAGTACTTC,CASSSTTGWRRETQYF
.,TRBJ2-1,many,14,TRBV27,TGTGCCAGCAGTTTAAAGTTGACAGGCGATGAGCAGTTCTTC,CASSLKLTGDEQFF
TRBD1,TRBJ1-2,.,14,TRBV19,TGTGCCAGTAGTGCCGGGACAGGGAACTATGGCTACACCTTC,CASSAGTGNYGYTF
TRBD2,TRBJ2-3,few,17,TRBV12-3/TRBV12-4,TGTGCCAGCAGTTTTTGGGAGCTAGCGGGAGGCCCAGATACGCAGTATTTT,CASSFWELAGGPDTQYF
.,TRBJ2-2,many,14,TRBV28,TGTGCCAGCAGTTTATCCTCTAATAGTCGGGAGCTGTTTTTT,CASSLSSNSRELFF
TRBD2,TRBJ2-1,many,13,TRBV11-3,TGTGCCAGCAGCTTAGGCGGGAGTAATGAGCAGTTCTTC,CASSLGGSNEQFF
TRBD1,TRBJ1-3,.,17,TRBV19,TGTGCCAGTAGTATTCCCGGGACAGCCTACTCTGGAGACACCATATATTTT,CASSIPGTAYSGDTIYF
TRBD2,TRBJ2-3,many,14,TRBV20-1,TGCAGTGGGGCTAGCGGGAGTCTCACAGATACGCAGTATTTT,CSGASGSLTDTQYF
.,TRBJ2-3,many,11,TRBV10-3,TGTGCCATCAGTGGCACCGATACGCAGTATTTT,CAISGTDTQYF
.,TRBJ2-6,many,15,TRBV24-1,TGTGCCACCAGTGAGGGCCGCTCTGGGGCCAACGTCCTGACTTTC,CATSEGRSGANVLTF
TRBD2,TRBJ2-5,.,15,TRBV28,TGTGCCAGCAGTCCCGGGACTAGCGGGAAAGAGACCCAGTACTTC,CASSPGTSGKETQYF
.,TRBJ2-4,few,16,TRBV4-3,TGCGCCAGCAGCCAAAGCTACAAGCAGGCCAAAAACATTCAGTACTTC,CASSQSYKQAKNIQYF
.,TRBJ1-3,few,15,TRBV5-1,TGCGCCAGCAGCCTCCAGGGGCTGACAAGAAACACCATATATTTT,CASSLQGLTRNTIYF
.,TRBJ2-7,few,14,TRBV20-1,TGCAGTGCACATCCCGAGGGGAGCTCCTACGAGCAGTACTTC,CSAHPEGSSYEQYF
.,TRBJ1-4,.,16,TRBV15,TGTGCCACCAGCAGATATCAGGGGACAACTAATGAAAAACTGTTTTTT,CATSRYQGTTNEKLFF
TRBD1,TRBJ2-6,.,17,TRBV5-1,TGCGCCAGCAGCACGGGACAGGGGCCGGTTAAAGCCAACGTCCTGACTTTC,CASSTGQGPVKANVLTF
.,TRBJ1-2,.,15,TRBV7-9,TGTGCCAGCAGCTTAGAGGGCAGAGCTAACTATGGCTACACCTTC,CASSLEGRANYGYTF
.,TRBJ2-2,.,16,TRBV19,TGTGCCAGTAGGAATCCCCCCCCCCTAGCAACCGGGGAGCTGTTTTTT,CASRNPPPLATGELFF
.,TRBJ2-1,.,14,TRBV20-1,TGCAGCCGGTTAGGGGCGGACTTCTACAATGAGCAGTTCTTC,CSRLGADFYNEQFF
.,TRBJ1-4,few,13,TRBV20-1,TGCAGTGCTTGGAGGGCAACTAATGAAAAACTGTTTTTT,CSAWRATNEKLFF
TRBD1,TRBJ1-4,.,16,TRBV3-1,TGTGCCAGCAGCCTTCCGGGACAGGTCAGAGGTGAAAAACTGTTTTTT,CASSLPGQVRGEKLFF
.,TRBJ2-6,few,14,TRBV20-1,TGCAGTGCTAAACACCACTCTGGGGCCAACGTCCTGACTTTC,CSAKHHSGANVLTF
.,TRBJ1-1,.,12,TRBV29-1,TGCAGCGTTGTGGGAGGCAGAACTGAAGCTTTCTTT,CSVVGGRTEAFF
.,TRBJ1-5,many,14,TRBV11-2,TGTGCCAGCAGCTTAACGCAGGGACATCAGCCCCAGCATTTT,CASSLTQGHQPQHF
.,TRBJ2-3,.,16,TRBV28,TGTGCCAGCAGTTTGGAACCGGGGGCCGGGACAGATACGCAGTATTTT,CASSLEPGAGTDTQYF
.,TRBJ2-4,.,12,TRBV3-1,TGTGCCAGCAGCCAAACAGAGGGCATTCAGTACTTC,CASSQTEGIQYF
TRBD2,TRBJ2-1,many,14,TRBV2,TGTGCCACCATTTTTAGCGGGAAGGTCCGGGAGCAGTTCTTC,CATIFSGKVREQFF
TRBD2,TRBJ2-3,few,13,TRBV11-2,TGTGCCAGCTGCCTAGCGGACACAGATACGCAGTATTTT,CASCLADTDTQYF
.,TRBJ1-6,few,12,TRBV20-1,TGCAGTGATGGACAGAATAATTCACCCCTCCACTTT,CSDGQNNSPLHF
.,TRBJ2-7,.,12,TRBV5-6,TGTGCCAGCAGCGTAGGGTTCAACGAGCAGTACTTC,CASSVGFNEQYF
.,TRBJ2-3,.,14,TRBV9,TGTGCCAGCAGCGCTGGGACTCCCTCTCGGGCGCAGTATTTT,CASSAGTPSRAQYF
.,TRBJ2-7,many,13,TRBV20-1,TGCAGTGCTGAGGACGGACCCTCCTACGAGCAGTACTTC,CSAEDGPSYEQYF
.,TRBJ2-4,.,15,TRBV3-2,TGTGCCAGCAGTCACCCCGGCGGGGCCAAAAACATTCAGTACTTC,CASSHPGGAKNIQYF
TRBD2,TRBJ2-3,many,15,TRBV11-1,TGTGCCAGCAGACCCTCGCGGGGGAGGACAGATACGCAGTATTTT,CASRPSRGRTDTQYF
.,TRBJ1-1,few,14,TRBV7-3,TGTGCCAGCAGCGAGACTGCAGGGTTCACTGAAGCTTTCTTT,CASSETAGFTEAFF
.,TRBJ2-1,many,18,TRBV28,TGTGCCAGCAGTTTGCCCCCTTGGCGGCGCCGTGTGGACAATGAGCAGTTCTTC,CASSLPPWRRRVDNEQFF
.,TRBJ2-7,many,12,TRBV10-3,TGTGCCACCACGACAGGGGAGGGCGAGCAGTACTTC,CATTTGEGEQYF
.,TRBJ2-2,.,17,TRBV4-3,TGCGCCAGCAGCCAAGAGATGAGGCTAGACGGGATCGGGGAGCTGTTTTTT,CASSQEMRLDGIGELFF
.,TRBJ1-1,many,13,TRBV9,TGTGCCAGCAGCGTATTTATCACGACTGAAGCTTTCTTT,CASSVFITTEAFF
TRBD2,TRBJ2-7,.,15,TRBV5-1,TGCGCCAGCAGCGCAACTAGCGGGAGGGCCGAGAAGCAGTACTTC,CASSATSGRAEKQYF
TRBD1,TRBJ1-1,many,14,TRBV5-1,TGCGCCAGCAGCGTCAGGGGGCCGAGCACTGAAGCTTTCTTT,CASSVRGPSTEAFF